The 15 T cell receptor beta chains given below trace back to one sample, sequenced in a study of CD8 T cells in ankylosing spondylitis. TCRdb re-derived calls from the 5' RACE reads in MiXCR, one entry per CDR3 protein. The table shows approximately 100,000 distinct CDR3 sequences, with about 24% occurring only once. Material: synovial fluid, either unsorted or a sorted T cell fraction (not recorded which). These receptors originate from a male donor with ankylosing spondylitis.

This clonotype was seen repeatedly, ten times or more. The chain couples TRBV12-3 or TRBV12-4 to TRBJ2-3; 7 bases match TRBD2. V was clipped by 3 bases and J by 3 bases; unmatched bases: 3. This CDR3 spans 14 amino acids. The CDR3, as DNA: TGTGCCAGCAGTTTCTCTAGCGGAACAGATACGCAGTATTTT. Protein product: CASSFSSGTDTQYF.

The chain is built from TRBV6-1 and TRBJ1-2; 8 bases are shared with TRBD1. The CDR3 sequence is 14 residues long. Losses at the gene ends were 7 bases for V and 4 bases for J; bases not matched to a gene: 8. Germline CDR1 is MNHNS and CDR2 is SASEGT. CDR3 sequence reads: CASTDRDRTYGYTF. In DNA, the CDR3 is TGTGCCAGCACCGACCGGGACAGGACCTATGGCTACACCTTC.

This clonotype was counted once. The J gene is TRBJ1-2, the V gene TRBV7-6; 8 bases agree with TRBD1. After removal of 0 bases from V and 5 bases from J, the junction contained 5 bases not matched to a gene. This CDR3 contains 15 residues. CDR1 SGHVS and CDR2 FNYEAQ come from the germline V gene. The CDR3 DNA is TGTGCCAGCAGCTTAGCGGCCAGGGGGCTGTATGGCTACACCTTC. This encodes CASSLAARGLYGYTF.

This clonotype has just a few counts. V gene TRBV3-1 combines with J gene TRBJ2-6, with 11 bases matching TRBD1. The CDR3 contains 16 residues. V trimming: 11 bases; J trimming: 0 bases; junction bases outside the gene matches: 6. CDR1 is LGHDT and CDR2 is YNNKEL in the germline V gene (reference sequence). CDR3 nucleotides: TGTGCCGCCACCGGGACAGGGGGCTCTGGGGCCAACGTCCTGACTTTC. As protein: CAATGTGGSGANVLTF.

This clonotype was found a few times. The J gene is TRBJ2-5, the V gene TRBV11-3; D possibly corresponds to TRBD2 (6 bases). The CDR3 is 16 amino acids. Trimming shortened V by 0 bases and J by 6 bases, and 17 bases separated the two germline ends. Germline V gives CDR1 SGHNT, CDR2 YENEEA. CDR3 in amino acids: CASSLEFTGAEKTQYF. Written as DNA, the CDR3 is TGTGCCAGCAGCTTAGAGTTCACGGGAGCAGAAAAGACCCAGTACTTC.

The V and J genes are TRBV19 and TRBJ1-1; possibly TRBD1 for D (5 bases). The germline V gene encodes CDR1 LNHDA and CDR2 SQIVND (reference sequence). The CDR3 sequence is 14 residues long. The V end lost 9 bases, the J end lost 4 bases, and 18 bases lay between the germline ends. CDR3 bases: TGTGCCAGCGGACCGGGACTTGAGGGCACTGAAGCTTTCTTT. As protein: CASGPGLEGTEAFF. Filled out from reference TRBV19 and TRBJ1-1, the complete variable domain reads DGGITQSPKYLFRKEGQNVTLSCEQNLNHDAMYWYRQDPGQGLRLIYYSQIVNDFQKGDIAEGYSVSREKKESFPLTVTSAQKNPTAFYLCASGPGLEGTEAFFGQGTRLTVV.

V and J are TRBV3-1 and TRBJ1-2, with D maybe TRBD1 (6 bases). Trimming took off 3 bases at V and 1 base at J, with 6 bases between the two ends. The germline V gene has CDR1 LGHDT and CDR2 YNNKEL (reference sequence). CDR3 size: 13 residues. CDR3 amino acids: CASSHRGNYGYTF. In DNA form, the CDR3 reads TGTGCCAGCAGCCACAGGGGTAACTATGGCTACACCTTC.

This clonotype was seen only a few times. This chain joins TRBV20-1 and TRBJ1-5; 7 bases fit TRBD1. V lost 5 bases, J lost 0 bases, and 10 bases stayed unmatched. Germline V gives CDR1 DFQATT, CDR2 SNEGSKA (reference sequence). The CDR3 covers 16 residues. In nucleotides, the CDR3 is TGCAGTGCTCATACCGGGACAGCTTATAGCAATCAGCCCCAGCATTTT. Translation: CSAHTGTAYSNQPQHF.

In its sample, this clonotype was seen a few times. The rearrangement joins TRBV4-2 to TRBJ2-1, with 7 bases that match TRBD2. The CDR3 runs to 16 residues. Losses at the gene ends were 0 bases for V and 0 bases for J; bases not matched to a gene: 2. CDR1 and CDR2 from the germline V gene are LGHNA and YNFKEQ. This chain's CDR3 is CASSQDRGVSYNEQFF. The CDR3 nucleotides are TGTGCCAGCAGCCAAGATCGGGGGGTCTCCTACAATGAGCAGTTCTTC.

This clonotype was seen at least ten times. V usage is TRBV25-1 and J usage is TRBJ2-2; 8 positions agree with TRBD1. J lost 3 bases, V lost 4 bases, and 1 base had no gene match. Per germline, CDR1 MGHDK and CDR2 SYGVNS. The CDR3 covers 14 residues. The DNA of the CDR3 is TGTGCCAGCAGTGGGACAGGGTACACCGGGGAGCTGTTTTTT. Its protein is CASSGTGYTGELFF.

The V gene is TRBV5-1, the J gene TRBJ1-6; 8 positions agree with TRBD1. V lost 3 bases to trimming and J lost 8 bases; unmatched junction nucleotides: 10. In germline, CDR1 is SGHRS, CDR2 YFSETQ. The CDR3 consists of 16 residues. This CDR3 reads CASSWAGTGVDSPLHF. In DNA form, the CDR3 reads TGCGCCAGCAGCTGGGCCGGGACAGGCGTGGATTCACCCCTCCACTTT.

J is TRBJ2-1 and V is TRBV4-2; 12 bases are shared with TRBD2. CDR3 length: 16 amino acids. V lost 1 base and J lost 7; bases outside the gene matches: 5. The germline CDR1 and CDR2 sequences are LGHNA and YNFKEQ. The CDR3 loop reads CASSQGLAGVYNEQFF. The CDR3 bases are TGTGCCAGCAGCCAAGGACTAGCGGGAGTATATAATGAGCAGTTCTTC.

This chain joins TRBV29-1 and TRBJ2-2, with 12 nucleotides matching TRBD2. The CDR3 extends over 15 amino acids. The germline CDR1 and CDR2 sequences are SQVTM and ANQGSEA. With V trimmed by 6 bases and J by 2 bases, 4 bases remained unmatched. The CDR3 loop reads CSVRTSGVNTGELFF. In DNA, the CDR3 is TGCAGCGTCAGGACTAGCGGGGTTAACACCGGGGAGCTGTTTTTT.

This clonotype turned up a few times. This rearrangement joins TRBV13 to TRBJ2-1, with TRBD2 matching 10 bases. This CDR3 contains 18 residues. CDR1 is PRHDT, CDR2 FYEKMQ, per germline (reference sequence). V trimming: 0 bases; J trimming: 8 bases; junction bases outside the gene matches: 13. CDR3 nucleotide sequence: TGTGCCAGCAGCTTAGGCCTGGGGCTAGCGGGAGTTGGGGATGAGCAGTTCTTC. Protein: CASSLGLGLAGVGDEQFF.

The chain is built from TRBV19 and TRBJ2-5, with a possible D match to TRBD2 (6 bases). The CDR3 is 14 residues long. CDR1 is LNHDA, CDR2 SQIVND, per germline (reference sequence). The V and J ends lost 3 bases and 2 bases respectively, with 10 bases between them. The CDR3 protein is CASSMAGLQETQYF. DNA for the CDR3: TGTGCCAGTAGTATGGCGGGGCTTCAAGAGACCCAGTACTTC. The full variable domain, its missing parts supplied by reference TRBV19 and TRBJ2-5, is DGGITQSPKYLFRKEGQNVTLSCEQNLNHDAMYWYRQDPGQGLRLIYYSQIVNDFQKGDIAEGYSVSREKKESFPLTVTSAQKNPTAFYLCASSMAGLQETQYFGPGTRLLVL.